Below, 9 T cell receptor beta chains from the same sample are listed, as sequenced in a study of cytomegalovirus exposure and HLA in healthy donors (dated by TCRdb to the late 2010s). Receptor amplification or capture employed the immunoSEQ multiplex PCR assay. The multiplex PCR relied on a mix of 60 forward primers for TCR Vbeta segments and 13 reverse primers for TCR Jbeta segments. This immuneACCESS table, as held by TCRdb, lists in-frame sequences with V and J called but not all clones. Of the missing ones, under half trace to an unresolved V gene in checked studies; the others have no known cause. This sample lists over 150,000 clones; roughly two thirds were detected once. The top ten clones comprise around 4.5% of the sample. Sequences were obtained from PBMCs. These receptors were collected from a young woman in good health and CMV-seropositive.

The chain is built from TRBV2 and TRBJ2-1; D is perhaps TRBD2 (6 bases). This CDR3 has 12 amino acids. From germline, CDR1 is SNHLY and CDR2 FYNNEI. Trimming stripped 6 bases from V and 7 bases from J, with 10 bases between. The CDR3 reads CASRRDSNEQFF. The CDR3 bases are TGTGCCAGCAGGAGGGACTCTAATGAGCAGTTCTTC.

The chain joins TRBV6-1 to TRBJ2-1; D may be TRBD2 (5 bases). Between the trimmed V and J ends, which lost 8 bases and 3 bases, there was a span of 11 bases. The CDR3 covers 13 residues. The germline CDR1 and CDR2 sequences are MNHNS and SASEGT. CDR3 in amino acids: CASLREFYNEQFF. Here the CDR3 DNA reads TGTGCCAGCCTCCGGGAATTCTACAATGAGCAGTTCTTC.

The chain has TRBV5-6 and TRBJ2-5; weak D call: TRBD1 (5 bases). The J call may be wrong; the DNA end is better matched by TRBJ2-7. CDR1 SGHDT and CDR2 YYEEEE come from the germline V gene. This CDR3 is built from 14 residues. CDR3 DNA sequence: TGTGCCAGCAGCTTGGGACAGAACTCCTACGAGCAGTACTTC. Its protein is CASSLGQNSYEQYF.

The chain carries TRBV6-1 and TRBJ1-5; D is uncertain. V was cut by 2 bases and J by 2 bases, with 7 bases left in between. The CDR3 consists of 14 residues. CDR1 and CDR2 (germline): MNHNS, SASEGT. The CDR3 coding sequence is TGTGCCAGCAGTGAAAAGAGTGGCAATCAGCCCCAGCATTTT. The encoded protein is CASSEKSGNQPQHF.

The genes are TRBV29-1 and TRBJ2-5; TRBD1 matches at 8 bases. Losses at the gene ends were 7 bases for V and 4 bases for J; bases not matched to a gene: 5. CDR1 SQVTM and CDR2 ANQGSEA come from the germline V gene. The CDR3 length is 12 residues. This CDR3 reads CSAVRGLETQYF. CDR3 nucleotide sequence: TGCAGCGCTGTCAGGGGGCTAGAGACCCAGTACTTC.

The gene calls are TRBV27 and TRBJ2-1; TRBD2 matches at 9 bases. The CDR3 sequence is 15 residues long. The V gene end was trimmed by 6 bases and the J gene end by 4 bases; junction bases not matched to a gene: 7. The V gene's germline CDR1 is MNHEY and CDR2 SMNVEV (reference sequence). The chain's CDR3 is CASREVAGDYNEQFF. The CDR3 DNA is TGTGCCAGCAGGGAGGTAGCGGGAGATTACAATGAGCAGTTCTTC.

The V call is TRBV28, the J call TRBJ2-2; a weak D match, TRBD1 (5 bases). In germline, CDR1 is MDHEN, CDR2 SYDVKM. CDR3 size: 14 residues. V was pared by 2 bases and J by 4 bases, with 8 bases between. For the CDR3, the DNA is TGTGCCAGCAGTTTAGGGGCCCGCACCGGGGAGCTGTTTTTT. Its translation: CASSLGARTGELFF. Complete variable domain (other parts from reference TRBV28 and TRBJ2-2): DVKVTQSSRYLVKRTGEKVFLECVQDMDHENMFWYRQDPGLGLRLIYFSYDVKMKEKGDIPEGYSVSREKKERFSLILESASTNQTSMYLCASSLGARTGELFFGEGSRLTVL.

The chain has TRBV7-9 and TRBJ2-2; D is possibly TRBD2 (5 bases). Trimming stripped 7 bases from V and 10 bases from J, with 13 bases between. CDR1 is SEHNR, CDR2 FQNEAQ, per germline (reference sequence). The CDR3 runs 12 residues. CDR3 bases: TGTGCCAGCAACGGACTGGAAGTGGAGCTGTTTTTT. Protein sequence: CASNGLEVELFF.

In this sample, this clone turned up a few times. The rearrangement uses TRBV4-2 and TRBJ2-5; TRBD2 matches at 12 bases. Unmatched junction bases numbered 8, after V lost 2 bases and J lost 4 bases. Germline CDR1 reads LGHNA; CDR2 reads YNFKEQ. CDR3 size: 17 residues. The CDR3 DNA follows: TGTGCCAGCAGCCAAAAAGCTAGCGGGGGGGCGGGAGAGACCCAGTACTTC. This codes for CASSQKASGGAGETQYF.